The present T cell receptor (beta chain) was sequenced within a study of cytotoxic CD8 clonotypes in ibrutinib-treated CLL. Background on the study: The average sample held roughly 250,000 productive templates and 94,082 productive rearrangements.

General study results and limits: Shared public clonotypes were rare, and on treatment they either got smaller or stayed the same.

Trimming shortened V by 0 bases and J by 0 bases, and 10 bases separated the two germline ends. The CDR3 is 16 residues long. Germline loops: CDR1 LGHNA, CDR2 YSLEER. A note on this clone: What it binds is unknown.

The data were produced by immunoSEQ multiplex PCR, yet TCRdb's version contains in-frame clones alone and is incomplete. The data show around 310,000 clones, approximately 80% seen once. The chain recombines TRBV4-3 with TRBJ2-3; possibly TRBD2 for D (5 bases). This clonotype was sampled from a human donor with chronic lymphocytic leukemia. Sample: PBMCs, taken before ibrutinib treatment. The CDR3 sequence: CASSQDYRGSTDTQYF. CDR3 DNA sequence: TGCGCCAGCAGCCAAGATTATCGGGGAAGCACAGATACGCAGTATTTT.